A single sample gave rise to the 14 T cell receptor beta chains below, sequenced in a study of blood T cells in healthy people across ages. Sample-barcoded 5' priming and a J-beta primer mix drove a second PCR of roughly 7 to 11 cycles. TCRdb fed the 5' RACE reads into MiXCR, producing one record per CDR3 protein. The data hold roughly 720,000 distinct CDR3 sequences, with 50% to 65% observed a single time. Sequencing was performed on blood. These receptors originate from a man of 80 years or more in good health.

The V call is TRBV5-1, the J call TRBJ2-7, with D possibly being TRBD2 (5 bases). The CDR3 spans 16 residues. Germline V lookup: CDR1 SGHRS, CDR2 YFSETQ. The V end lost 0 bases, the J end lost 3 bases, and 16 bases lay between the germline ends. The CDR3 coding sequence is TGCGCCAGCAGCTTGGGGGCGGGCGGAGCGAACTACGAGCAGTACTTC. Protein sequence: CASSLGAGGANYEQYF.

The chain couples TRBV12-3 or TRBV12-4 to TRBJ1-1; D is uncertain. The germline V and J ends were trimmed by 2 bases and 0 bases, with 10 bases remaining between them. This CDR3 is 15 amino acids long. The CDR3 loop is CASSLKPGMNTEAFF. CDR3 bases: TGTGCCAGCAGTTTAAAGCCGGGGATGAACACTGAAGCTTTCTTT.

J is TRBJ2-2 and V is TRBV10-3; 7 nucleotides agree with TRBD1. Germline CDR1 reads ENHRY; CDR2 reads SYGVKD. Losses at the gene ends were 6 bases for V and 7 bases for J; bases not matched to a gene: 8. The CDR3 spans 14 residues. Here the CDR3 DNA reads TGTGCCATCAGCCCGGGACAGAGACTCGGGGAGCTGTTTTTT. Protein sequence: CAISPGQRLGELFF.

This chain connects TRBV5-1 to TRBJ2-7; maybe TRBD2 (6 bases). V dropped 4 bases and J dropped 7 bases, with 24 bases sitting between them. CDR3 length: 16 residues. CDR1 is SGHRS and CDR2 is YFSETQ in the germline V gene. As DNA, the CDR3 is TGCGCCAGCAGCCCGGCGGTCGGGACTCCGAATGGGGAGCAGTACTTC. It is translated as CASSPAVGTPNGEQYF.

CDR3 DNA sequence: TGTGCCAGCAGTTTATTGCAGGGAGGCACCGGGGAGCTGTTTTTT. It is translated as CASSLLQGGTGELFF. The chain couples TRBV28 to TRBJ2-2, with a weak D call TRBD2 (6 bases). Germline V gene sequence: CDR1 MDHEN, CDR2 SYDVKM. Trimming took off 1 base at V and 4 bases at J, with 10 bases between the two ends. The CDR3 spans 15 residues.

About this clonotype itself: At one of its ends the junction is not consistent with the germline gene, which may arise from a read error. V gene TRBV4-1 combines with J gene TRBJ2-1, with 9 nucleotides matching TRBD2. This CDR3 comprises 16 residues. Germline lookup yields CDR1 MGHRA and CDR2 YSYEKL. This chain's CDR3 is CASSQATSGLYNGQFF. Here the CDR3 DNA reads TGCGCCAGCAGCCAAGCGACTAGCGGATTATACAATGGGCAGTTCTTC.

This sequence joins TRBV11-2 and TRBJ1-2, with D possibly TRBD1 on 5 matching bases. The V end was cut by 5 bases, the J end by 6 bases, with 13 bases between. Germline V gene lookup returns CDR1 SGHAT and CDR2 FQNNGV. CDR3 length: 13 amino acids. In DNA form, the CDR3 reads TGTGCCAGCAGCATTGACAGTGAAGATGGCTACACCTTC. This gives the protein CASSIDSEDGYTF.

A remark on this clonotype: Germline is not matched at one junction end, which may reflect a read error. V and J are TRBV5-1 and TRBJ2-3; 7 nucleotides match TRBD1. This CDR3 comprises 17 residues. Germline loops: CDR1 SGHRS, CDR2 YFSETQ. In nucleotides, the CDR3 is TGCGCCAGCTCCCGTTACAGGGGCGGTTTGAGCACAGAGACGCAGTATTTT. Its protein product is CASSRYRGGLSTETQYF.

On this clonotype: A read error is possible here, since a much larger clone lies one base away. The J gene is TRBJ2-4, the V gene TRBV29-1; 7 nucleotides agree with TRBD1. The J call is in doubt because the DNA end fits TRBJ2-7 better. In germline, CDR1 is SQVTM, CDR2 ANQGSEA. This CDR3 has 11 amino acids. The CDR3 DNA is TGCAGCGTGGGGGACAGCGACGAGCAGTACTTC. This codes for CSVGDSDEQYF.

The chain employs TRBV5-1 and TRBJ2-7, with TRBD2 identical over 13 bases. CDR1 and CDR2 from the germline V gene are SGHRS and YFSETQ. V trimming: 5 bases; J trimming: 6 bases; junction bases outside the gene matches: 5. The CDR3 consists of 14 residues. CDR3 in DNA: TGCGCCAGCAGGAACGGACTAGCGGGAGCCGAGCAGTACTTC. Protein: CASRNGLAGAEQYF.

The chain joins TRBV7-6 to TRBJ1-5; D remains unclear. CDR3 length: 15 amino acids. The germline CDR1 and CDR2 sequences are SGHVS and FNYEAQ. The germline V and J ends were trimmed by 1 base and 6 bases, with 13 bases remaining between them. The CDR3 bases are TGTGCCAGCAGCTTAGGCGGTGAGAAGGGTCAGCCCCAGCATTTT. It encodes CASSLGGEKGQPQHF.

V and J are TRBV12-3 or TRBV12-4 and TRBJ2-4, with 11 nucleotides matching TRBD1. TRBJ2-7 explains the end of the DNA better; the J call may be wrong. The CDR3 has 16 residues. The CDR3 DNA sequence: TGTGCCAGCAGTAAAGGGACAGGGGGGGTAGTTTACGAGCAGTACTTC. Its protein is CASSKGTGGVVYEQYF.

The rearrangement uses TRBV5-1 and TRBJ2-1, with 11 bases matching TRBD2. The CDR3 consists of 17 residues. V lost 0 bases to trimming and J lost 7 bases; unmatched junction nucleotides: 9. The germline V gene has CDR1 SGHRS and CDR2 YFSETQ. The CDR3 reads CASSLALAGGGENEQFF. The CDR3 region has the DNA TGCGCCAGCAGCTTGGCGCTAGCGGGAGGCGGGGAGAATGAGCAGTTCTTC.

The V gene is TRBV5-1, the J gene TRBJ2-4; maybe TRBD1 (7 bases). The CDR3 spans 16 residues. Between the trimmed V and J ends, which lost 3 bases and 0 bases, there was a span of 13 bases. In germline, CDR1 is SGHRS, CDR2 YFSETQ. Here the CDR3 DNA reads TGCGCCAGCAGCTGGGGGGACAGAATAGCCAAAAACATTCAGTACTTC. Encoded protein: CASSWGDRIAKNIQYF.